One sample yielded the 13 T cell receptor beta chains listed below, sequenced in a study of cytomegalovirus exposure and HLA in healthy donors. It was with 60 Vbeta and 13 Jbeta primers that the PCR ran. Clones were read by immunoSEQ multiplex PCR, and TCRdb kept only the in-frame ones, dropping some. The sample lists some 130,000 clones, roughly 85% occurring once. The sequenced sample was PBMCs. All receptors come from a man aged 40-49 years in good health and CMV-seropositive.

A single count supports this clone. The chain has TRBV9 and TRBJ1-3; D gene unclear. Germline values: CDR1 SGDLS, CDR2 YYNGEE. The length of the CDR3 is 17 residues. Trimming pared 0 bases from V and 0 bases from J, leaving 13 bases between. Written as DNA, the CDR3 is TGTGCCAGCAGCGTAGCCCCCCTTCAGGCCTCTGGAAACACCATATATTTT. Encoded protein: CASSVAPLQASGNTIYF.

The table lists this clone with a few counts. This rearrangement joins TRBV5-1 to TRBJ2-5; a possible D gene is TRBD1 (6 bases). The CDR3 sequence is 14 residues long. The V and J ends lost 7 bases and 4 bases respectively, with 17 bases between them. The germline V gene encodes CDR1 SGHRS and CDR2 YFSETQ. This CDR3 is CASAGTLGAETQYF. The CDR3 nucleotides are TGCGCCAGCGCCGGGACCTTGGGGGCAGAGACCCAGTACTTC. The variable domain in full, completed from reference TRBV5-1 and TRBJ2-5, reads KAGVTQTPRYLIKTRGQQVTLSCSPISGHRSVSWYQQTPGQGLQFLFEYFSETQRNKGNFPGRFSGRQFSNSRSEMNVSTLELGDSALYLCASAGTLGAETQYFGPGTRLLVL.

The rearrangement joins TRBV2 to TRBJ2-7, with 11 bases aligning to TRBD1. CDR3 length: 15 residues. CDR1 and CDR2 from the germline V gene are SNHLY and FYNNEI. V dropped 0 bases and J dropped 3; count of bases not matched to a gene: 1. This chain's CDR3 is CASSEAGQGVYEQYF. The CDR3, as DNA: TGTGCCAGCAGTGAAGCGGGACAGGGGGTCTACGAGCAGTACTTC.

The V and J genes are TRBV7-6 and TRBJ2-1, with D tentatively TRBD2 (5 bases). Deletions cut 5 bases from V and 5 bases from J, with 16 bases between. CDR1 and CDR2 (germline): SGHVS, FNYEAQ. The CDR3 consists of 15 residues. This CDR3 reads CASSPQALRDNEQFF. The CDR3 coding sequence is TGTGCCAGCAGCCCCCAGGCCTTGCGGGACAATGAGCAGTTCTTC. Using reference TRBV7-6 and TRBJ2-1 for the parts outside the CDR3, the full variable domain is GAGVSQSPRYKVTKRGQDVALRCDPISGHVSLYWYRQALGQGPEFLTYFNYEAQQDKSGLPNDRFSAERPEGSISTLTIQRTEQRDSAMYRCASSPQALRDNEQFFGPGTRLTVL.

The chain has TRBV18 and TRBJ2-3; D perhaps matches TRBD2 (6 bases). Between the trimmed V and J ends, which lost 6 bases and 2 bases, there was a span of 9 bases. The CDR3 covers 13 residues. Germline CDR1 KGHSH, CDR2 LQKENI. In nucleotides, the CDR3 is TGTGCCAGCTCCGGGACTTCCACAGATACGCAGTATTTT. The encoded protein is CASSGTSTDTQYF.

The J gene is TRBJ1-2, the V gene TRBV6-5, with 9 bases identical to TRBD1. From germline, CDR1 is MNHEY and CDR2 SVGAGI. V shed 4 bases, J shed 5 bases, and the junction held 2 bases outside the gene matches. The CDR3 sequence is 13 residues long. CDR3: CASSSGQGYGYTF. CDR3 DNA: TGTGCCAGCAGTTCCGGACAGGGGTATGGCTACACCTTC.

This sequence joins TRBV29-1 and TRBJ2-5, with D tentatively TRBD1 (6 bases). The CDR3 is 12 amino acids. From germline, CDR1 is SQVTM and CDR2 ANQGSEA. The V and J ends lost 4 bases and 7 bases respectively, with 13 bases between them. DNA of the CDR3: TGCAGCGTTGGTCCAGGGGTAGGGACCCAGTACTTC. It yields the protein CSVGPGVGTQYF.

V usage is TRBV5-4 and J usage is TRBJ2-7, with 11 nucleotides matching TRBD2. The CDR3 sequence is 18 residues long. From germline, CDR1 is SGHNT and CDR2 YYREEE (reference sequence). V shed 0 bases and J 3 bases; nucleotides not matched to a gene: 11. DNA for the CDR3: TGTGCCAGCAGCTTGGAAGGGATAGCGGGAGGGCCCGGCTACGAGCAGTACTTC. Protein: CASSLEGIAGGPGYEQYF.

The J gene is TRBJ2-3, the V gene TRBV5-1; D is ambiguous. The germline V gene has CDR1 SGHRS and CDR2 YFSETQ. The germline V and J ends were trimmed by 0 bases and 0 bases, with 11 bases remaining between them. This CDR3 contains 16 residues. Here the CDR3 reads CASSLGPHISTDTQYF. The CDR3 DNA reads as TGCGCCAGCAGCTTGGGGCCCCACATTAGCACAGATACGCAGTATTTT.

J is TRBJ1-3 and V is TRBV10-3; D is ambiguous. The CDR3 length is 15 residues. V was pared by 3 bases and J by 0 bases, with 9 bases between. The germline V gene encodes CDR1 ENHRY and CDR2 SYGVKD. CDR3 in amino acids: CAISDLYSSGNTIYF. CDR3 nucleotides: TGTGCCATCAGTGATCTTTACAGCTCTGGAAACACCATATATTTT.

This chain joins TRBV18 and TRBJ2-5; D not certain. The end of the DNA is better explained by TRBJ2-7, so the J call may be wrong. Looked up from germline, CDR1 is KGHSH and CDR2 is LQKENI. The CDR3 spans 12 residues. CDR3 DNA: TGTGCCAGCTCCCCAAGCTCCTACGAGCAGTACTTC. Protein sequence: CASSPSSYEQYF.

The J gene is TRBJ2-7, the V gene TRBV5-1; 7 nucleotides line up with TRBD2. From germline, CDR1 is SGHRS and CDR2 YFSETQ. This CDR3 has 15 amino acids. Germline trimming cut 0 bases from V and 3 bases from J; bases unmatched to any gene: 6. CDR3 coding DNA: TGCGCCAGCAGCTTGGACGGGGGGAATGTCTACGAGCAGTACTTC. This sequence encodes CASSLDGGNVYEQYF.

This rearrangement joins TRBV7-9 to TRBJ2-3, with 13 bases matching TRBD2. V lost 11 bases and J lost 2; bases outside the gene matches: 4. In germline, CDR1 is SEHNR, CDR2 FQNEAQ (reference sequence). The CDR3 sequence is 14 residues long. The CDR3 here is CAAGTSGNTDTQYF. The CDR3 DNA follows: TGTGCCGCCGGGACTAGCGGGAACACAGATACGCAGTATTTT.